Listed below are T cell receptor beta chains from one sample, sequenced in a study of cytomegalovirus exposure and HLA in healthy donors. The assay was immunoSEQ multiplex PCR, and TCRdb's table has in-frame clones only and misses some. The sample has around 180,000 clones, 75% to 85% seen once; the top ten hold approximately 2%. The sample was PBMCs. The receptor source for this set is a woman in her late teens or twenties in good health and CMV-seropositive. Each CDR3 is given with its conserved first and last residue. The D gene is left open where the match is weak. Size is omitted from some rows. Given values are once, few, many or a class for expanded clones.

abundance,d_gene,j_gene,v_gene,CDR3nt,CDR3aa
few,-,TRBJ1-4,TRBV19,TGTGCCAGTAGTATCGGGTGGAAGGAAAAACTGTTTTTT,CASSIGWKEKLFF
-,-,TRBJ1-4,TRBV15,TGTGCCACCAGCAGAGATTCCGGGAGTCAACTGTTTTTT,CATSRDSGSQLFF
-,-,TRBJ1-5,TRBV27,TGTGCCAGCAGTTTTATTGGGACTCGGAATGAGCATTTT,CASSFIGTRNEHF
-,TRBD1,TRBJ2-5,TRBV10-1,TGCGCCACTTCGACAGGGTTTGAAAAGACCCAGTACTTC,CATSTGFEKTQYF
-,TRBD1,TRBJ1-1,TRBV28,TGTGCCAGCAGTTTTATGGCAGGGGGCTTGACTGAAGCTTTCTTT,CASSFMAGGLTEAFF
-,-,TRBJ2-3,TRBV7-6,TGTGCCAGCAGCTTAGCGCGGGATACGCAGTATTTT,CASSLARDTQYF
few,TRBD2,TRBJ2-3,TRBV11-2,TGTGCCAGCAGCTCCGGGGGGGGGAACACAGATACGCAGTATTTT,CASSSGGGNTDTQYF
-,TRBD1,TRBJ1-2,TRBV6-5,TGTGCCAGCAGATCCGGACAGGGGTACGGCTACACCTTC,CASRSGQGYGYTF
-,TRBD1,TRBJ1-1,TRBV28,TGTGCCAGCAGGAATAGTTTGGTATTTGGACAGGGGAACACTGAAGCTTTCTTT,CASRNSLVFGQGNTEAFF
-,-,TRBJ1-3,TRBV7-9,TGTGCCAGCACCGACCGGACAGCTTCTGGAAACACCATATATTTT,CASTDRTASGNTIYF
-,-,TRBJ2-2,TRBV7-3,TGTGCCAGCACCCCACGACCAGGCGTCGGGGAGCTGTTTTTT,CASTPRPGVGELFF
-,-,TRBJ2-7,TRBV5-1,TGCGCCAGCAGCTTGGTTCCCAACTACGAGCAGTACTTC,CASSLVPNYEQYF
-,-,TRBJ2-7,TRBV7-9,TGTGCCAGCAGCTTACCGGGGGAGACCTACGAGCAGTACTTC,CASSLPGETYEQYF
-,-,TRBJ1-4,TRBV30,TGTGCCTGGACACGACAGCAGACAACTAATGAAAAACTGTTTTTT,CAWTRQQTTNEKLFF
few,TRBD2,TRBJ2-2,TRBV9,TGTGCCAGCAGCGTAAATCCCGGGGGGGTTCCCGGGGAGCTGTTTTTT,CASSVNPGGVPGELFF
-,TRBD2,TRBJ2-7,TRBV5-1,TGCGCCAGCAGCTTTCTGCCGGGACTAGCCGATTCCGAGCAGTACTTC,CASSFLPGLADSEQYF
once,-,TRBJ2-1,TRBV19,TGTGCCAGTAGTATAGCGGGACTTCGGTACAATGAGCAGTTCTTC,CASSIAGLRYNEQFF
-,TRBD2,TRBJ2-1,TRBV11-2,TGTGCCAGCAGCTCTCGACTAGCGGGGCTTTACAATGAGCAGTTCTTC,CASSSRLAGLYNEQFF
-,-,TRBJ1-6,TRBV4-1,TGCGCCAGCAGCCAAGAGCAGGGACTTAATTCACCCCTCCACTTT,CASSQEQGLNSPLHF
-,TRBD1,TRBJ1-2,TRBV30,TGTGCCTGGAGTGTAGGACAGGGGCGGTATGGCTACACCTTC,CAWSVGQGRYGYTF
-,TRBD1,TRBJ1-5,TRBV7-9,TGTGCCAGCAGCTTAGGTGCAGGGGGTCGGGGCAATCAGCCCCAGCATTTT,CASSLGAGGRGNQPQHF
-,-,TRBJ2-5,TRBV1,TGCACCAGCAGCCGCAAACAGTGGCTTAGGTTAGCGGGCCCTCAAGAGACCCAGTACTTC,CTSSRKQWLRLAGPQETQYF
few,-,TRBJ1-1,TRBV11-3,TGTGCCAGCAGCCAGGGGCCAGGGGCCTTAGGGACTGAAGCTTTCTTT,CASSQGPGALGTEAFF
-,-,TRBJ1-4,TRBV5-6,TGTGCCAGCAGCTTGGTTGGTAGAACTAATGAAAAACTGTTTTTT,CASSLVGRTNEKLFF
-,-,TRBJ1-5,TRBV7-2,TGTGCCAGCAGCTTAGCTCTCGGGAGCAATCAGCCCCAGCATTTT,CASSLALGSNQPQHF
-,TRBD2,TRBJ2-2,TRBV18,TGTGCCAGCTCACCACCGGGACTAGGCGTTTCCGGGGAGCTGTTTTTT,CASSPPGLGVSGELFF
-,-,TRBJ2-4,TRBV7-7,TGTGCCAGCAGCCAGGACGGGGGAAACAGTCAGTACTTC,CASSQDGGNSQYF
-,-,TRBJ1-5,TRBV18,TGTGCCAGCTCACTGGGCCAAAGGCATCAGCCCCAGCATTTT,CASSLGQRHQPQHF
few,-,TRBJ2-1,TRBV5-4,TGTGCCAGCAGCTTGGCCCGGGGGGCAGGGCAGTTCTTC,CASSLARGAGQFF
-,TRBD1,TRBJ2-3,TRBV9,TGTGCCAGCAGCGGTCGACAGGGGTACACAGATACGCAGTATTTT,CASSGRQGYTDTQYF
-,TRBD1,TRBJ2-1,TRBV4-3,TGCGCCAGCAGCGAGACAGGGTTTAGTGAGCAGTTCTTC,CASSETGFSEQFF
-,TRBD1,TRBJ1-1,TRBV7-3,TGTGCCAGCAGTCCTCGGGCAGGGGGGTACACTGAAGCTTTCTTT,CASSPRAGGYTEAFF
-,-,TRBJ2-7,TRBV15,TGTGCCACCAGCAGGAACACCGGGACACCCTACGAGCAGTACTTC,CATSRNTGTPYEQYF
-,-,TRBJ2-5,TRBV20-1,TGCAGTGCTGAGGTCCGAGAGACCCAGTACTTC,CSAEVRETQYF
-,TRBD1,TRBJ1-1,TRBV4-3,TGCGCCAGCAGCCGGGACAGGGGTGGGACTGAAGCTTTCTTT,CASSRDRGGTEAFF
-,-,TRBJ2-2,TRBV18,TGTGCCAGCTCACCTCAAAGGGGCAGGGACACCGGGGAGCTGTTTTTT,CASSPQRGRDTGELFF
-,-,TRBJ2-5,TRBV5-5,TGTGCCAGCAGGGGGCTAGCGGAGACCCAGTACTTC,CASRGLAETQYF
-,TRBD1,TRBJ1-2,TRBV14,TGTGCCAGCAGCCCATACCAAGAGAGTCTATGGGACAGGGGGATCTCAGCTAACTATGGCTACACCTTC,CASSPYQESLWDRGISANYGYTF
-,-,TRBJ1-2,TRBV19,TGTGCCAGTAGTACAGGGAATGGGGGCTACACCTTC,CASSTGNGGYTF
once,TRBD2,TRBJ2-5,TRBV4-1,TGCGCCAGCAGCCAACTAGCGGGGGTGCAAGAGACCCAGTACTTC,CASSQLAGVQETQYF
once,-,TRBJ1-6,TRBV27,TGTGCCAGCAGAGGTATCGGGGGGTTGAATTCACCCCTCCACTTT,CASRGIGGLNSPLHF
-,-,TRBJ2-2,TRBV4-2,TGTGCCAGCAGCCCCCCCGGCGCGGGAACGAACACCGGGGAGCTGTTTTTT,CASSPPGAGTNTGELFF
-,-,TRBJ1-1,TRBV9,TGTGCCAGCAGCGTAGTTAGAGGGGGTCCTGAAGCTTTCTTT,CASSVVRGGPEAFF
-,-,TRBJ2-6,TRBV2,TGTGCCAGCAGCCGGGACTGGATCTCTGGGGCCAACGTCCTGACTTTC,CASSRDWISGANVLTF